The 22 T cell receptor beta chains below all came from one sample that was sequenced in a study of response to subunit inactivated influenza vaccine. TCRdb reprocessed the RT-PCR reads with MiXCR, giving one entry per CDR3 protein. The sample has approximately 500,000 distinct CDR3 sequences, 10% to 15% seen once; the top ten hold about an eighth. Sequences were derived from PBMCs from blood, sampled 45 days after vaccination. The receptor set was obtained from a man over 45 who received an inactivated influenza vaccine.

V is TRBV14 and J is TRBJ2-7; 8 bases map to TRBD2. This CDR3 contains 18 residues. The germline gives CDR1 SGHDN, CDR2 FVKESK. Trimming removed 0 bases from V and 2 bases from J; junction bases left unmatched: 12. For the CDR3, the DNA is TGTGCCAGCAGCCAAGAACCTAGAATCACTAGCGGCGCCTACGAGCAGTACTTC. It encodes CASSQEPRITSGAYEQYF.

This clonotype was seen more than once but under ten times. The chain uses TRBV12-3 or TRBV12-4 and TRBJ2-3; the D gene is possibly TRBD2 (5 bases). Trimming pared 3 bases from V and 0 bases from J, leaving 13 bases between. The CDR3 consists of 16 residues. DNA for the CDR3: TGTGCCAGCAGTTTTACAGCTGGAGGTAGCACAGATACGCAGTATTTT. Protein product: CASSFTAGGSTDTQYF.

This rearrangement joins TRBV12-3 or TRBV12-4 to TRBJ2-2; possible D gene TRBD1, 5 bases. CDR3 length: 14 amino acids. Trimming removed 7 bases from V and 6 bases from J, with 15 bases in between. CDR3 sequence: CASISAQGPGELFF. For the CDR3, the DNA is TGTGCCAGCATTTCCGCCCAGGGTCCCGGGGAGCTGTTTTTT.

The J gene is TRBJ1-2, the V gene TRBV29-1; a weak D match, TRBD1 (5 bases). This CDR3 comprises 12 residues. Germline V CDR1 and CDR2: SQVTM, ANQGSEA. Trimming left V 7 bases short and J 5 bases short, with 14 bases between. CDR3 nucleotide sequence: TGCAGCGGTGGGTCGGGACTGTATGGCTACACCTTC. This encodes CSGGSGLYGYTF.

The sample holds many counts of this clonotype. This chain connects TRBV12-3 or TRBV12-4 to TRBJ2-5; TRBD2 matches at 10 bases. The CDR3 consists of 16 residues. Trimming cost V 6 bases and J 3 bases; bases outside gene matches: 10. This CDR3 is CASSCWTSGGEETQYF. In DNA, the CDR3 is TGTGCCAGCAGCTGTTGGACTAGCGGAGGTGAAGAGACCCAGTACTTC.

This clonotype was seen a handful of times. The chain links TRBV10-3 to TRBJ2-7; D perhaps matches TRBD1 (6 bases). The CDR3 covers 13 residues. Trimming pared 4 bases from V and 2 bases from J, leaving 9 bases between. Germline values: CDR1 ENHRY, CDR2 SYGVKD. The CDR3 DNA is TGTGCCATCAGTGGCCAGGGGACCTACGAGCAGTACTTC. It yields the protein CAISGQGTYEQYF.

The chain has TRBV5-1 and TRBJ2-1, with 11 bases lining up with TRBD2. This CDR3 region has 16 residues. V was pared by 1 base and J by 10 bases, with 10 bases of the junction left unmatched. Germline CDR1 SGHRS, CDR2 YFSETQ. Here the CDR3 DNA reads TGCGCCAGCAGCTTGTCCACTAGCGGGGGTGGTCAAGAGCAGTTCTTC. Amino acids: CASSLSTSGGGQEQFF.

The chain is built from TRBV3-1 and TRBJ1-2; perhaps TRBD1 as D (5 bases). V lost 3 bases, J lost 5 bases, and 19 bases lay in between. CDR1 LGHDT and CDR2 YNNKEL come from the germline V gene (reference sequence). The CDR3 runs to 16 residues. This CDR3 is CASSQGDREPLYGYTF. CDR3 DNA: TGTGCCAGCAGCCAGGGAGACAGAGAACCTCTATATGGCTACACCTTC.

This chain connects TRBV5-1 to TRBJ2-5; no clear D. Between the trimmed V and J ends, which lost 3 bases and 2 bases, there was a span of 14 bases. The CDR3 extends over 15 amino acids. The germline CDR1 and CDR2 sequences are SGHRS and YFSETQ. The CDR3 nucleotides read TGCGCCAGCAGCTCGACGTCGACGGTGCAAGAGACCCAGTACTTC. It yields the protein CASSSTSTVQETQYF.

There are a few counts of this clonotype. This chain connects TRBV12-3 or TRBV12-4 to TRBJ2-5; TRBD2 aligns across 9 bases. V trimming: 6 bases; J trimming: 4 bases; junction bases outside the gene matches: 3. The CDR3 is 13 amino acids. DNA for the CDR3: TGTGCCAGCAGCGGACTAGCGACAGAGACCCAGTACTTC. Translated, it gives CASSGLATETQYF.

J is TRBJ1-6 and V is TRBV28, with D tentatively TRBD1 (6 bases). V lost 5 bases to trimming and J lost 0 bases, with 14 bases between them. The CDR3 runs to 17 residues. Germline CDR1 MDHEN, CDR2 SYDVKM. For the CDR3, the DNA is TGTGCCAGCAGTGAAGGGTTAGGGGGCTCCTATAATTCACCCCTCCACTTT. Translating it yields CASSEGLGGSYNSPLHF.

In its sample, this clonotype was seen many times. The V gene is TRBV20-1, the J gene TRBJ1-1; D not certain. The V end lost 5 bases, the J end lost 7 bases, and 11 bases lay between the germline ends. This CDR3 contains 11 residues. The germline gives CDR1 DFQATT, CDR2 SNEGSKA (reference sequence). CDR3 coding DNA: TGCAGTGCTGCCCTTGCGGTTGAAGCTTTCTTT. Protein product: CSAALAVEAFF.

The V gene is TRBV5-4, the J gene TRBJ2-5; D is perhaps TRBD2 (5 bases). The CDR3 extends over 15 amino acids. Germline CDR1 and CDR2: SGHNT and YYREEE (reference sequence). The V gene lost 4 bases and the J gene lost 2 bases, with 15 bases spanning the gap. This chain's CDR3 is CASSAGLRAQETQYF. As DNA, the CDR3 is TGTGCCAGCAGCGCTGGGTTGCGGGCTCAAGAGACCCAGTACTTC.

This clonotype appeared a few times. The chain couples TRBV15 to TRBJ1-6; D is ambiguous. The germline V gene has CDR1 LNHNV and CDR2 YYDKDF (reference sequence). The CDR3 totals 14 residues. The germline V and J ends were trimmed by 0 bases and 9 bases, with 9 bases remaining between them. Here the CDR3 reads CATSRDRSSSPLHF. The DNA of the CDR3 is TGTGCCACCAGCAGAGATAGGTCCAGTTCACCCCTCCACTTT. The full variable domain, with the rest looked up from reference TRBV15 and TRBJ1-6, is DAMVIQNPRYQVTQFGKPVTLSCSQTLNHNVMYWYQQKSSQAPKLLFHYYDKDFNNEADTPDNFQSRRPNTSFCFLDIRSPGLGDTAMYLCATSRDRSSSPLHFGNGTRLTVT.

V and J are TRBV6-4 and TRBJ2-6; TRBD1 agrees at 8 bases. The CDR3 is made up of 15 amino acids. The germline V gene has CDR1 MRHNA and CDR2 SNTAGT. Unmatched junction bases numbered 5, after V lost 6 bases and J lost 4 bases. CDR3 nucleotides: TGTGCCAGCAGCCAGGGGGCGCTGGGGGCCAACGTCCTGACTTTC. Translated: CASSQGALGANVLTF.

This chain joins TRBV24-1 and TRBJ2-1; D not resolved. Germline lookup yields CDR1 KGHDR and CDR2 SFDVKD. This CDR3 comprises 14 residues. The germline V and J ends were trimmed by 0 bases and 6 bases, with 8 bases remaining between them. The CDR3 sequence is CATSDLGVGNEQFF. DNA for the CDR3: TGTGCCACCAGTGATTTGGGGGTAGGCAATGAGCAGTTCTTC.

CDR3 nucleotide sequence: TGCGCCAGCAGCTCTGGGGACAGTTTTTTCAAAAATGAAAAACTGTTTTTT. Protein product: CASSSGDSFFKNEKLFF. This chain connects TRBV5-1 to TRBJ1-4; 7 bases are a match to TRBD1. V shed 3 bases, J shed 5 bases, and the junction held 13 bases outside the gene matches. Germline V gene data show CDR1 as SGHRS and CDR2 as YFSETQ. The CDR3 totals 17 residues.

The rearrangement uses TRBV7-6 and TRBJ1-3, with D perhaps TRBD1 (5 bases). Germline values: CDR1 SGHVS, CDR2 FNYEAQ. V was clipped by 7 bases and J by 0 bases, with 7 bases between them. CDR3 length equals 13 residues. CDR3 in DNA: TGTGCCAGCACTGACAGCTCTGGAAACACCATATATTTT. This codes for CASTDSSGNTIYF.

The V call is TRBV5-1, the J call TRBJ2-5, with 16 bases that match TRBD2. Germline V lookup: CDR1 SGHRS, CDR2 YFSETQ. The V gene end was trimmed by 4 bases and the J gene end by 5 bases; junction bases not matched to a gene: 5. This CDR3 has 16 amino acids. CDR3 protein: CASSPGLAGGLETQYF. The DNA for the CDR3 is TGCGCCAGCAGCCCGGGACTAGCGGGGGGGCTGGAGACCCAGTACTTC.

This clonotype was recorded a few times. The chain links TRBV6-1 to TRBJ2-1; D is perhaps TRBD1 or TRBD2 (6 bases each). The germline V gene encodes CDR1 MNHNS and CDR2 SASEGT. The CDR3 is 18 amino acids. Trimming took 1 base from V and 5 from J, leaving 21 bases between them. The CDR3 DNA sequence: TGTGCCAGCAGTGAAGTCGGGGGCCTACGATATTTAAACAATGAGCAGTTCTTC. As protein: CASSEVGGLRYLNNEQFF.

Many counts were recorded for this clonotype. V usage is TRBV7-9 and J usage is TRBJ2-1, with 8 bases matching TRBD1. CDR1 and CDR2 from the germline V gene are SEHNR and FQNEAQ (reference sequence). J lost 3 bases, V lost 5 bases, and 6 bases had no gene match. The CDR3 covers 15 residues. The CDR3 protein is CASSRGQGLYNEQFF. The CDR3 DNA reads TGTGCCAGCAGCCGAGGACAGGGACTCTACAATGAGCAGTTCTTC. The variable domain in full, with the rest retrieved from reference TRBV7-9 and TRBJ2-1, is DTGVSQNPRHKITKRGQNVTFRCDPISEHNRLYWYRQTLGQGPEFLTYFQNEAQLEKSRLLSDRFSAERPKGSFSTLEIQRTEQGDSAMYLCASSRGQGLYNEQFFGPGTRLTVL.

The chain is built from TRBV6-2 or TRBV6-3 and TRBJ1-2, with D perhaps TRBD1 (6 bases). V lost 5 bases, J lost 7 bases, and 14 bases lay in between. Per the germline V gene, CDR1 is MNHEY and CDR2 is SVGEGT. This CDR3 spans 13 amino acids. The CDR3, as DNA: TGTGCCAGCAGTCCCCCCGGGGGCGGTGGCTACACCTTC. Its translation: CASSPPGGGGYTF.